The entry that follows covers one T cell receptor (beta chain) sequence. The antigen is not known. This entry is derived from a study of response to subunit inactivated influenza vaccine. Broader study findings: Authors suggested few new T cells are recruited by each seasonal influenza vaccination.

From the RT-PCR reads, TCRdb called clonotypes with MiXCR, one entry per CDR3 protein. The sample holds about 700,000 distinct CDR3 sequences, about a sixth seen once. Germline CDR1 is SGHAT and CDR2 is FQNNGV. The V segment lost 4 bases and the J segment 5 bases; nucleotides outside the gene matches: 11. The CDR3 is 15 residues long. The specimen was PBMCs from blood, collected 11 to 12 days after vaccination. The gene calls are TRBV11-2 and TRBJ2-7; TRBD1 agrees at 7 bases. This TCR was sampled from a man between 45 and 60 years old who received an inactivated influenza vaccine. CDR3: CASSSQTGRGDEQYF. DNA for the CDR3: TGTGCCAGCAGCTCCCAGACAGGGCGAGGGGACGAGCAGTACTTC.